This T cell receptor beta chain was recovered during a study of OX40 agonist ivuxolimab in advanced cancers. For the study at large: Dose-escalation subjects each had hepatocellular carcinoma, melanoma, renal cell or head and neck cancer.

Baseline was the first blood sampling point, followed by cycle 4 day 1 and cycle 7 day 1. As concerns this clone: What it recognizes is unknown.

The method was immunoSEQ multiplex PCR; TCRdb's version includes in-frame clones alone and lacks a portion of them. Of some 58,000 clones listed, around 88% are singletons. Findings and limits, study-wide: Expansion of clones was among the lowest in partial responders at 0.1-3.0 mg/kg.

This TCR came from an adult with an advanced solid tumor such as melanoma, head and neck, liver or kidney cancer. Material: CD4+ or CD8+ T cells sorted from blood, obtained in a trial of the OX40 agonist ivuxolimab.

The chain's CDR3 is CASSLHTSNYGYTF. The CDR3, as DNA: TGTGCCAGCAGTTTACACACATCGAACTATGGCTACACCTTC. The gene calls are TRBV28 and TRBJ1-2; D is unresolved. There are 14 residues in the CDR3. The V gene lost 2 bases and the J gene lost 2 bases, with 9 bases spanning the gap. Germline CDR1 reads MDHEN; CDR2 reads SYDVKM.